This T cell receptor (beta chain) came from a study of Tregs in tolerant kidney transplant recipients. Study outcomes and limitations: Few patients were studied, so findings need validation in larger groups. No direct test of biological reproducibility was done here.

For this clone: What it recognizes is unknown.

TCRdb's table, derived via immunoSEQ multiplex PCR, lists solely in-frame clones and lacks some. The table records under 300,000 clones, more than 65% of them present only once. V was trimmed by 3 bases and J by 3 bases, leaving 12 bases between them. CDR3 length: 14 residues. In germline, CDR1 is LNHDA, CDR2 SQIVND (reference sequence). This rearrangement joins TRBV19 to TRBJ2-7; possible D gene TRBD2, 6 bases. Material for sequencing was CD4+ T cells from blood. This TCR derives from a human donor in good health. CDR3 sequence: CASSMGTGGYEQYF. DNA of the CDR3: TGTGCCAGTAGTATGGGGACTGGGGGCTACGAGCAGTACTTC.